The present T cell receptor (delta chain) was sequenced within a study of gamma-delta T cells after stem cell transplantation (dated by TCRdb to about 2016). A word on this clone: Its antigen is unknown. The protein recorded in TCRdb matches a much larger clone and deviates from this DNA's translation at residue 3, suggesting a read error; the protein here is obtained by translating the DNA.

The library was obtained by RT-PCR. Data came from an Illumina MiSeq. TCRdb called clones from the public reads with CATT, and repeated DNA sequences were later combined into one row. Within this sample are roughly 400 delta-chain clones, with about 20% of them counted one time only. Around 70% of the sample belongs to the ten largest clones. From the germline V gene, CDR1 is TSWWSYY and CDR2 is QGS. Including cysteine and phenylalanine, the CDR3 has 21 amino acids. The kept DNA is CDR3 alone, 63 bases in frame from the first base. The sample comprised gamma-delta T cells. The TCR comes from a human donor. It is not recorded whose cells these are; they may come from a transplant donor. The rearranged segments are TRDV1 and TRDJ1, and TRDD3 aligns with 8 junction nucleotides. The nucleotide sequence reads TGTGCTCCTGGGGAACTACTCTCGTACGTTGGGGGGATAAGGTACACCGATAAACTCATCTTT. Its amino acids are CAPGELLSYVGGIRYTDKLIF.